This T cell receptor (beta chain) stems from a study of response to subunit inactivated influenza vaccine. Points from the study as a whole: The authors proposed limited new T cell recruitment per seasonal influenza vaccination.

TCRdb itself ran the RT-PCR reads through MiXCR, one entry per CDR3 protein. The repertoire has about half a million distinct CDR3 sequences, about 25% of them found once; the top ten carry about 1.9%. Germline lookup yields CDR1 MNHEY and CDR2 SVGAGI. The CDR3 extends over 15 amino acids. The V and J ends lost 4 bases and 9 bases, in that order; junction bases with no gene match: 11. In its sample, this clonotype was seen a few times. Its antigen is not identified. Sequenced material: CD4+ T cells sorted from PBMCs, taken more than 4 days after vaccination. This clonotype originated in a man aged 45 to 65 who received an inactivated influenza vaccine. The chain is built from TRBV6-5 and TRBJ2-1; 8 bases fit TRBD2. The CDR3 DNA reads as TGTGCCAGCAGTTCCAGCAGGGGAAGCGGGGGTGAGCAGTTCTTC. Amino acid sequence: CASSSSRGSGGEQFF.